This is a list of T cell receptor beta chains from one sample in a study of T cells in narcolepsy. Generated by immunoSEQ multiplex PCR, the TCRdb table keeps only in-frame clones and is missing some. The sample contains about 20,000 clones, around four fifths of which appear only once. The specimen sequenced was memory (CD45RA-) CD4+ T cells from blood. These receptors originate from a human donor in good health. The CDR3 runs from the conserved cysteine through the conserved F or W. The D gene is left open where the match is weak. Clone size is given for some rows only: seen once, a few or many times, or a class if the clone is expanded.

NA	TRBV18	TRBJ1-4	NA	TGTGCCAGCTCACCAACTGCGCCAGGGGAAGAAAAACTGTTTTTT	CASSPTAPGEEKLFF
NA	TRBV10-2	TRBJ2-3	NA	TGCGCCAGCAGTAACTTCGGGACCGAGAGAGATACGCAGTATTTT	CASSNFGTERDTQYF
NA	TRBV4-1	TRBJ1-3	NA	TGCGCCAGCAGCCAAGGGGAGGGCCTCCTCTCTGGAAACACCATATATTTT	CASSQGEGLLSGNTIYF
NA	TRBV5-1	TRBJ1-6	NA	TGCGCCAGCAGCCAGACACACGGGACAAGTAATTCACCCCTCCACTTT	CASSQTHGTSNSPLHF
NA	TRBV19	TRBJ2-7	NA	TGTGCCAGTAGTATTCGGGGGTACGAGCAGTACTTC	CASSIRGYEQYF
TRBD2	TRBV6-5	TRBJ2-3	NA	TGTGCCAGCAGTTACTCTGCGGGAGGGGCAGATACGCAGTATTTT	CASSYSAGGADTQYF
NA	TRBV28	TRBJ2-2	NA	TGTGCCAGCACCTTCGGGAACTCTGGGACCGGGGAGCTGTTTTTT	CASTFGNSGTGELFF
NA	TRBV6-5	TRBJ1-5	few	TGTGCCAGCAGTTCTACAGCGTACAATCAGCCCCAGCATTTT	CASSSTAYNQPQHF
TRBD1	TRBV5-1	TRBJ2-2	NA	TGCGCCAGCAGCCCAGCCCGGACAGGGAGGTCAGGGGAGCTGTTTTTT	CASSPARTGRSGELFF
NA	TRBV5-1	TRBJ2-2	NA	TGCGCCAGCAGCGAAAGACTAGAGACGAACACCGGGGAGCTGTTTTTT	CASSERLETNTGELFF
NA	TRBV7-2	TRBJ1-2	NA	TGTGCCAGCAGCTCCTTCTATGGCTACACCTTC	CASSSFYGYTF
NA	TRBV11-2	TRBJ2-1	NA	TGTGCCAGCAGCTCCCTGCCTTACAATGAGCAGTTCTTC	CASSSLPYNEQFF
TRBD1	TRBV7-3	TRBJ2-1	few	TGTGCCAGCAGTGAGAGGGGACAGGGCTACAATGAGCAGTTCTTC	CASSERGQGYNEQFF
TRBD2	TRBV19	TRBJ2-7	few	TGTGCCAGTAGAGATAGGGAGGGTCCAGAGTACGAGCAGTACTTC	CASRDREGPEYEQYF
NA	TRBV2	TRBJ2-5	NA	TGTGCCAGCAGTGCGGGGGCAGAGACCCAGTACTTC	CASSAGAETQYF
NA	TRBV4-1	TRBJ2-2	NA	TGCGCCAGCAGCCAAGGAAGAGGGGCTTCCGGGGAGCTGTTTTTT	CASSQGRGASGELFF
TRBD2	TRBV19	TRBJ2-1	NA	TGTGCCAGTAGGCCCGGGACTAGCGGGGAGGATACCAATGAGCAGTTCTTC	CASRPGTSGEDTNEQFF
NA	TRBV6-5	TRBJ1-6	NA	TGTGCCAGCAGTTACTCGGGACACCTAAATAATTCACCCCTCCACTTT	CASSYSGHLNNSPLHF
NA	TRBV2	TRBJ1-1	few	TGTGCCAGCAGGGCTAGCGACAGAATGAACACTGAAGCTTTCTTT	CASRASDRMNTEAFF
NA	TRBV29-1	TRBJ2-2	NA	TGCAGCGTTGAGAAGGTTCGGCGGGGGCGAGACACCGGGGAGCTGTTTTTT	CSVEKVRRGRDTGELFF
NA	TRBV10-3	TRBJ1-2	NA	TGTGCCATCACCCCTGACACAAACTATGGCTACACCTTC	CAITPDTNYGYTF
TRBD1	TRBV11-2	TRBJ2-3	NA	TGTGCCAGCAGCTTAGGTACAGGGGAGGATACGCAGTATTTT	CASSLGTGEDTQYF
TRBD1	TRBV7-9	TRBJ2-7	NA	TGTGCCAGCACCAAAACAGGGGTCTCCTACGAGCAGTACTTC	CASTKTGVSYEQYF
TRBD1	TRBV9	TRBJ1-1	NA	TGTGCCAGCAGCGTAGTATCGACAGGGATAGAGGCTTTCTTT	CASSVVSTGIEAFF
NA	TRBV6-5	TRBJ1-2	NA	TGTGCCAGCAGTCCCTTACAGGAGGCTAACAAGGGCTACACCTTC	CASSPLQEANKGYTF
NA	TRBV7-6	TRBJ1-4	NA	TGTGCCAGCAGCTTGAGGGCAACTAATGAAAAACTGTTTTTT	CASSLRATNEKLFF